The source of this TCR beta chain is a study of blood T cell repertoires in COVID-19. Study at large: Sites in the United States, Italy and Spain provided acute and convalescent COVID-19 samples. Nucleic acid was either cDNA or gDNA, and it came from T cells, B-cell-depleted T cells, or PBMCs.

Trimming left V 1 base short and J 6 bases short, with 13 bases between. The germline V gene has CDR1 SGHAT and CDR2 FQNNGV. The CDR3 covers 15 residues. Authors' processing steps: Researchers report that nucleated cell counts were estimated from reference gene primer amplification. Sequencing was performed with immunoSEQ multiplex PCR; in TCRdb, only in-frame clones are kept and a portion is missing. That table is the source of V, J and clone size, and D and trimming were worked out from the DNA. The sample includes over 60,000 clones, about three quarters of them seen just once. The TCR originated in a human donor in a cohort sampled during active COVID-19. Specimen: peripheral blood. The chain couples TRBV11-2 to TRBJ2-1; a possible D gene is TRBD2 (7 bases). The CDR3 here is CASSLGQGRVNEQFF. The CDR3 DNA sequence: TGTGCCAGCAGCTTAGGCCAGGGGAGGGTCAATGAGCAGTTCTTC.